These 21 T cell receptor beta chains originate from one sample sequenced in a study of monozygotic twins with inflammatory bowel disease. With the 5' RACE reads reprocessed, TCRdb shows one record per CDR3 protein and no DNA. This sample contains approximately 150,000 distinct CDR3 sequences. What was sequenced was blood. Receptor source: a human donor with ulcerative colitis or Crohn's disease, or a healthy co-twin of an affected twin (not recorded which).

This CDR3 reads CASSLKGNYGYTF. The V call is TRBV5-5, the J call TRBJ1-2. This CDR3 is 13 amino acids long. Germline CDR1 and CDR2: SGHKS and YYEKEE (reference sequence).

V usage is TRBV7-2 and J usage is TRBJ2-3; TCRdb names TRBD1, which stays unverified in the absence of DNA. CDR3 length equals 14 residues. Germline lookup yields CDR1 SGHTA and CDR2 FQGNSA. The CDR3 reads CASSLRGATDTQYF.

The chain carries TRBV11-2 and TRBJ2-1; with no DNA, the TCRdb D assignment of TRBD2 cannot be verified. The CDR3 sequence is 21 residues long. CDR1 SGHAT and CDR2 FQNNGV come from the germline V gene. This CDR3 is CASSQGLAGGQSLSSYNEQFF.

The CDR3 reads CSARRGLAGGPTDTQYF. This chain connects TRBV20-1 to TRBJ2-3; the TCRdb call, TRBD2, lacks DNA for checking. The CDR3 length is 17 residues. Germline V lookup: CDR1 DFQATT, CDR2 SNEGSKA (reference sequence).

CDR3: CSARDYAGRLDEAFF. This rearrangement joins TRBV20-1 to TRBJ1-1. The CDR3 is 15 amino acids. Germline V gene data show CDR1 as DFQATT and CDR2 as SNEGSKA (reference sequence).

This rearrangement joins TRBV7-2 to TRBJ2-7; TCRdb selects TRBD2, and the lack of DNA leaves this call unchecked. Germline CDR1 and CDR2: SGHTA and FQGNSA. This CDR3 region has 17 residues. CDR3 sequence: CASSTSRTSGMKYEQYF.

CDR3 amino acids: CSARERLGVGETQYF. The chain links TRBV20-1 to TRBJ2-5; TCRdb gives TRBD1 as the D gene, but with no DNA this cannot be confirmed. The CDR3 loop spans 15 amino acids. Germline CDR1 is DFQATT and CDR2 is SNEGSKA (reference sequence).

The rearrangement links TRBV28 to TRBJ2-3. The CDR3 contains 13 residues. Germline V CDR1 and CDR2: MDHEN, SYDVKM. This CDR3 reads CASSFLDPDTQYF.

The chain uses TRBV10-3 and TRBJ2-3. Germline CDR1 is ENHRY and CDR2 is SYGVKD. The CDR3 contains 17 residues. This CDR3 is CAISESTGGSHPDTQYF.

CDR3 sequence reads: CASSLPNNRGQGNEQFF. V and J are TRBV5-1 and TRBJ2-1; the TCRdb D gene call, TRBD1, has no DNA to confirm it. Germline CDR1 SGHRS, CDR2 YFSETQ. CDR3 size: 17 residues.

The V and J genes are TRBV20-1 and TRBJ2-1; the TCRdb D gene call, TRBD2, has no DNA to confirm it. The CDR3 covers 14 residues. Germline values: CDR1 DFQATT, CDR2 SNEGSKA (reference sequence). The CDR3 reads CSAPLAGGRNEQFF.

V gene TRBV7-2 combines with J gene TRBJ1-5. The CDR3 is 14 residues long. CDR1 and CDR2 from the germline V gene are SGHTA and FQGNSA. The CDR3 loop is CASSLEPTNQPQHF.

The chain has TRBV12-3 or TRBV12-4 and TRBJ2-4; the TCRdb call, TRBD2, lacks DNA for checking. The CDR3 consists of 19 residues. The CDR3 reads CASRASGRILGQAKNIQYF.

This chain joins TRBV29-1 and TRBJ2-1; TCRdb returns TRBD2, unconfirmable since there is no DNA. This CDR3 spans 18 amino acids. Germline CDR1 SQVTM, CDR2 ANQGSEA. CDR3: CSVGRRGTSGRPYNEQFF.

The genes are TRBV5-5 and TRBJ2-1. Germline CDR1 and CDR2: SGHKS and YYEKEE (reference sequence). The CDR3 runs to 11 residues. The CDR3 region is CASMGLQKQFF.

The V gene is TRBV5-1, the J gene TRBJ1-2; the TCRdb call, TRBD1, lacks DNA for checking. Germline CDR1 and CDR2: SGHRS and YFSETQ. The CDR3 consists of 14 residues. CDR3 protein: CASSATGVDYGYTF.

The CDR3 sequence is CASSLMDSKYEQYF. J is TRBJ2-7 and V is TRBV27; without DNA, the TCRdb call of TRBD1 cannot be checked. The CDR3 totals 14 residues. CDR1 MNHEY and CDR2 SMNVEV come from the germline V gene (reference sequence).

This chain uses TRBV5-4 with TRBJ2-2; TCRdb gives TRBD1 as the D gene, but with no DNA this cannot be confirmed. This CDR3 spans 17 amino acids. CDR1 is SGHNT, CDR2 YYREEE, per germline (reference sequence). The chain's CDR3 is CTSSTVWAATNTGELFF.

The rearrangement uses TRBV6-5 and TRBJ2-7; the TCRdb D gene call, TRBD1, has no DNA to confirm it. The CDR3 extends over 12 amino acids. Germline CDR1 and CDR2: MNHEY and SVGAGI. This CDR3 reads CATQTAYREQYF.

This CDR3 reads CASSSLDSYGYTF. V is TRBV5-4 and J is TRBJ1-2; TCRdb returns TRBD1, unconfirmable since there is no DNA. The CDR3 loop spans 13 amino acids. Per the germline V gene, CDR1 is SGHNT and CDR2 is YYREEE (reference sequence).

The rearrangement joins TRBV5-4 to TRBJ2-3. From germline, CDR1 is SGHNT and CDR2 YYREEE (reference sequence). The CDR3 contains 15 residues. The CDR3 sequence: CASSIGQGYTDTQYF.